One and the same sample provided the 16 T cell receptor beta chains below, sequenced in a study of cytomegalovirus exposure and HLA in healthy donors. Vbeta (60) and Jbeta (13) primers were used in the PCR. TCRdb's table, derived via immunoSEQ multiplex PCR, lists solely in-frame clones and lacks some. The sample yields over 75,000 clones, of which the top ten take up 0.58%. Sample: PBMCs. These receptors all stem from a man aged 45-60 years in good health and CMV-seronegative.

The V and J genes are TRBV7-3 and TRBJ2-7; possible D gene TRBD1, 6 bases. Germline CDR1 SGHTA, CDR2 FQGTGA. The CDR3 sequence is 14 residues long. V lost 4 bases and J lost 4, with 14 bases in between. The CDR3, as DNA: TGTGCCAGCAGCTCCCAGGACAGCCCTTACGAGCAGTACTTC. Translating it yields CASSSQDSPYEQYF.

V gene TRBV7-9 combines with J gene TRBJ1-2, with TRBD1 matching over 11 bases. V gave up 4 bases and J gave up 8 bases; unmatched junction bases: 6. Germline CDR1 SEHNR, CDR2 FQNEAQ (reference sequence). This CDR3 is 14 amino acids long. CDR3 sequence reads: CASSSRDRGKGYTF. The CDR3 DNA reads as TGTGCCAGCAGCTCTCGGGACAGGGGGAAGGGCTACACCTTC.

This rearrangement joins TRBV10-1 to TRBJ1-1; maybe TRBD1 (5 bases). Trimming left V 5 bases short and J 1 base short, with 8 bases between. Germline assignment: CDR1 WNHNN and CDR2 SYGVQD (reference sequence). The CDR3 length is 13 residues. CDR3 region: CASSITGNTEAFF. CDR3 sequence (DNA): TGCGCCAGCAGTATTACAGGGAACACTGAAGCTTTCTTT.

This chain connects TRBV5-6 to TRBJ2-7; D gene ambiguous. The CDR3 is made up of 14 amino acids. V gave up 2 bases and J gave up 3 bases, with 12 bases separating them. Germline V gene lookup returns CDR1 SGHDT and CDR2 YYEEEE. For the CDR3, the DNA is TGTGCCAGCAGCTTTACCGAAGAGGTCTACGAGCAGTACTTC. Translated: CASSFTEEVYEQYF.

This chain connects TRBV6-5 to TRBJ1-6; no reliable D call. V was pared by 5 bases and J by 7 bases, with 9 bases between. This CDR3 has 13 amino acids. Germline CDR1 reads MNHEY; CDR2 reads SVGAGI. CDR3 nucleotide sequence: TGTGCCAGCAGTGGAGACTTGAATTCACCCCTCCACTTT. Its translation is CASSGDLNSPLHF.

The chain uses TRBV28 and TRBJ2-7; maybe TRBD1 (5 bases). Trimming took 2 bases from V and 0 from J, leaving 8 bases between them. CDR1 is MDHEN, CDR2 SYDVKM, per germline. The CDR3 runs 14 residues. CDR3 residues: CASSLRGNSYEQYF. CDR3 nucleotide sequence: TGTGCCAGCAGTTTAAGGGGAAACTCCTACGAGCAGTACTTC.

This chain links TRBV7-9 with TRBJ2-3, with 7 bases matching TRBD1. V shed 6 bases and J 4 bases; nucleotides not matched to a gene: 13. The CDR3 runs 16 residues. Per germline, CDR1 SEHNR and CDR2 FQNEAQ (reference sequence). Here the CDR3 DNA reads TGTGCCAGCAGTTCCTCCGGGACAGACCCCCCAGATACGCAGTATTTT. Its protein is CASSSSGTDPPDTQYF.

The rearrangement uses TRBV28 and TRBJ2-7; 9 nucleotides align to TRBD1. Trimming at V came to 6 bases and at J to 2 bases, leaving 2 bases not matched to a gene. Germline assignment: CDR1 MDHEN and CDR2 SYDVKM. The CDR3 runs 13 residues. The chain's CDR3 is CASRTGGAYEQYF. The CDR3 nucleotides are TGTGCCAGCAGGACAGGGGGGGCCTACGAGCAGTACTTC.

The chain joins TRBV19 to TRBJ1-5; D gene unclear. Trimming left V 9 bases short and J 1 base short, with 16 bases between. Germline V gene lookup returns CDR1 LNHDA and CDR2 SQIVND (reference sequence). The CDR3 covers 15 residues. The CDR3 sequence: CASPRKGGSNQPQHF. The CDR3 region has the DNA TGTGCCAGCCCTAGGAAAGGTGGGAGCAATCAGCCCCAGCATTTT.

The rearrangement uses TRBV28 and TRBJ2-7, with D possibly being TRBD2 (6 bases). Germline V gives CDR1 MDHEN, CDR2 SYDVKM. V lost 10 bases to trimming and J lost 4 bases, with 14 bases between them. This CDR3 has 12 residues. CDR3 loop: CATLRAGYEQYF. The CDR3 DNA reads TGTGCCACACTCAGGGCGGGGTACGAGCAGTACTTC. The full variable domain, completed using reference TRBV28 and TRBJ2-7, is DVKVTQSSRYLVKRTGEKVFLECVQDMDHENMFWYRQDPGLGLRLIYFSYDVKMKEKGDIPEGYSVSREKKERFSLILESASTNQTSMYLCATLRAGYEQYFGPGTRLTVT.

The rearrangement uses TRBV9 and TRBJ2-3; 7 positions agree with TRBD1. Germline CDR1 and CDR2: SGDLS and YYNGEE. Trimming cost V 3 bases and J 1 base; bases outside gene matches: 14. The CDR3 sequence is 18 residues long. The CDR3 region has the DNA TGTGCCAGCAGCGCTTCCTTAGCAACCGGGACAGGCACAGATACGCAGTATTTT. Protein: CASSASLATGTGTDTQYF.

The chain joins TRBV5-5 to TRBJ1-5; no firm D call. CDR1 is SGHKS, CDR2 YYEKEE, per germline (reference sequence). The V end lost 4 bases, the J end lost 2 bases, and 13 bases lay between the germline ends. The CDR3 contains 15 residues. The CDR3 region is CASSRDPFGNQPQHF. The CDR3 bases are TGTGCCAGCAGCCGAGATCCCTTCGGCAATCAGCCCCAGCATTTT. The full variable domain, rest sourced from reference TRBV5-5 and TRBJ1-5, is DAGVTQSPTHLIKTRGQQVTLRCSPISGHKSVSWYQQVLGQGPQFIFQYYEKEERGRGNFPDRFSARQFPNYSSELNVNALLLGDSALYLCASSRDPFGNQPQHFGDGTRLSIL.

The CDR3 DNA reads as TGTGCCAGCAGCCGAGGATCGACAGTGACTAGCAATCAGCCCCAGCATTTT. Its translation is CASSRGSTVTSNQPQHF. V gene TRBV5-8 combines with J gene TRBJ1-5, with a tentative D call TRBD1 (5 bases). The length of the CDR3 is 17 residues. Germline values: CDR1 SGHTS, CDR2 YDEGEE. With 4 bases removed from V and 0 bases from J, the gap between germline ends came to 17 bases. Complete variable domain (other parts from reference TRBV5-8 and TRBJ1-5): EAGVTQSPTHLIKTRGQQATLRCSPISGHTSVYWYQQALGLGLQFLLWYDEGEERNRGNFPPRFSGRQFPNYSSELNVNALELEDSALYLCASSRGSTVTSNQPQHFGDGTRLSIL.

This chain uses TRBV6-5 with TRBJ1-2; 10 nucleotides match TRBD1. Trimming removed 6 bases from V and 6 bases from J; junction bases left unmatched: 7. CDR3 length: 14 residues. CDR1 and CDR2 (germline): MNHEY, SVGAGI. This CDR3 is CASRRKTGGDGYTF. For the CDR3, the DNA is TGTGCCAGCAGACGCAAGACAGGGGGCGATGGCTACACCTTC.

The V call is TRBV19, the J call TRBJ2-7, with a weak D call TRBD2 (5 bases). Germline V CDR1 and CDR2: LNHDA, SQIVND (reference sequence). Trimming stripped 6 bases from V and 0 bases from J, with 9 bases between. The CDR3 has 13 residues. CDR3 bases: TGTGCCAGTAGCTGGGAGACCTCCTACGAGCAGTACTTC. Residues: CASSWETSYEQYF. The full variable domain, rest sourced from reference TRBV19 and TRBJ2-7, is DGGITQSPKYLFRKEGQNVTLSCEQNLNHDAMYWYRQDPGQGLRLIYYSQIVNDFQKGDIAEGYSVSREKKESFPLTVTSAQKNPTAFYLCASSWETSYEQYFGPGTRLTVT.

V usage is TRBV4-2 and J usage is TRBJ1-6; the D gene is possibly TRBD1 (6 bases). Germline V gene sequence: CDR1 LGHNA, CDR2 YNFKEQ. The CDR3 covers 15 residues. The V gene lost 0 bases and the J gene lost 10 bases, with 13 bases spanning the gap. CDR3 DNA: TGTGCCAGCAGCCAAGATCTCAGGGGAGGGTCACCCCTCCACTTT. Translating gives CASSQDLRGGSPLHF.